Presented here are 19 T cell receptor beta chains from one specimen sequenced in a study of graft-versus-host responses after intestinal transplantation. The method was immunoSEQ multiplex PCR; TCRdb's version includes in-frame clones alone and lacks a portion of them. The data contain around 90,000 clones, less than 95% of them singletons. The antigens of these receptors remain unknown. The input for sequencing was unstimulated CD8+ T cells sorted from spleen or lymph node cells, taken before transplant. All receptors come from a human donor who was the organ donor for an intestinal transplant.

The chain carries TRBV12-5 and TRBJ1-3, with a tentative D call TRBD1 (5 bases). The CDR3 consists of 20 residues. Germline V gene lookup returns CDR1 LGHNT and CDR2 FRNRAP. Trimming left V 3 bases short and J 1 base short, with 25 bases between. The CDR3: CASGFILIGDSLISGNTIYF. CDR3 in DNA: TGTGCTAGTGGTTTTATCCTTATTGGTGACAGTTTAATTTCTGGAAACACCATATATTTT.

The chain couples TRBV19 to TRBJ1-1, with TRBD1 as a possible D gene (6 bases). Germline V gene lookup returns CDR1 LNHDA and CDR2 SQIVND (reference sequence). V was shortened by 5 bases and J by 0 bases, with 10 bases between the two germline ends. The CDR3 spans 14 residues. The CDR3 bases are TGTGCCAGTAGTCCCGGACAGTTGAACACTGAAGCTTTCTTT. Translating it yields CASSPGQLNTEAFF.

The V call is TRBV9, the J call TRBJ1-2; TRBD1 aligns across 9 bases. Germline CDR1 is SGDLS and CDR2 is YYNGEE. The CDR3 is 13 amino acids. Trimming at V came to 0 bases and at J to 6 bases, leaving 0 bases not matched to a gene. This CDR3 is CASSVGQGDGYTF. For the CDR3, the DNA is TGTGCCAGCAGCGTAGGACAGGGGGATGGCTACACCTTC. The whole variable domain, filled in from reference TRBV9 and TRBJ1-2, reads DSGVTQTPKHLITATGQRVTLRCSPRSGDLSVYWYQQSLDQGLQFLIQYYNGEERAKGNILERFSAQQFPDLHSELNLSSLELGDSALYFCASSVGQGDGYTFGSGTRLTVV.

The chain is built from TRBV5-1 and TRBJ2-3; TRBD2 aligns across 8 bases. The trim removed 2 bases at V and 6 bases at J, leaving 17 bases unmatched. CDR1 and CDR2 from the germline V gene are SGHRS and YFSETQ. The CDR3 runs 18 residues. The CDR3 nucleotides read TGCGCCAGCAGCTTTTTGAGGACCGCAGCGGGAGACTTTGATACGCAGTATTTT. This sequence encodes CASSFLRTAAGDFDTQYF.

J is TRBJ2-5 and V is TRBV7-9; TRBD2 agrees at 9 bases. The germline gives CDR1 SEHNR, CDR2 FQNEAQ (reference sequence). The CDR3 extends over 19 amino acids. V lost 0 bases, J lost 2 bases, and 13 bases stayed unmatched. The CDR3 DNA reads as TGTGCCAGCAGCTTAGCGAGGGCGGGAGGGCCCTATCTACAAGAGACCCAGTACTTC. The encoded protein is CASSLARAGGPYLQETQYF.

The chain links TRBV15 to TRBJ2-6; the D is unclear. The CDR3 totals 17 residues. The germline CDR1 and CDR2 sequences are LNHNV and YYDKDF (reference sequence). V gave up 0 bases and J gave up 1 base, with 10 bases separating them. CDR3 bases: TGTGCCACCAGCAGAGATCACCTAAGTTCTGGGGCCAACGTCCTGACTTTC. It yields the protein CATSRDHLSSGANVLTF.

The V gene is TRBV5-1, the J gene TRBJ2-5; D is perhaps TRBD2 (5 bases). Germline V lookup: CDR1 SGHRS, CDR2 YFSETQ. The CDR3 consists of 17 residues. Trimming took off 4 bases at V and 4 bases at J, with 23 bases between the two ends. The CDR3 DNA follows: TGCGCCAGCAGCCTCTATCGAGTGGGAGTTACGGGAGAGACCCAGTACTTC. Its translation: CASSLYRVGVTGETQYF.

Details on this clone: At one end the junction does not follow the germline gene, possibly because of a read error. The V and J genes are TRBV19 and TRBJ2-2; tentatively, D is TRBD1 (6 bases). CDR1 LNHDA and CDR2 SQIVND come from the germline V gene (reference sequence). The CDR3 totals 15 residues. CDR3: CASSINQGSTGEPFF. Here the CDR3 DNA reads TGTGCCAGTAGTATAAACCAGGGGAGCACCGGGGAGCCGTTTTTT.

A single count supports this clone. V usage is TRBV5-3 and J usage is TRBJ1-3; 10 bases fit TRBD1. TRBV5-3 is reported as an ORF; its role is uncertain. This CDR3 is built from 16 residues. V lost 4 bases to trimming and J lost 0 bases; unmatched junction nucleotides: 4. As DNA, the CDR3 is TGTGCCAGAAGCACAAGGACAGGGGGCTCTGGAAACACCATATATTTT. Residues: CARSTRTGGSGNTIYF.

The chain combines TRBV5-4 with TRBJ2-2; 9 bases agree with TRBD2. The J segment lost 5 bases and the V segment lost 0 bases, leaving 5 bases of the junction unmatched. CDR1 and CDR2 (germline): SGHNT, YYREEE (reference sequence). The CDR3 consists of 16 residues. The CDR3 region is CASSLAGTSRTGELFF. CDR3 coding DNA: TGTGCCAGCAGCTTGGCCGGGACTAGCCGTACCGGGGAGCTGTTTTTT.

J is TRBJ1-1 and V is TRBV2, with 7 bases matching TRBD1. J gave up 5 bases and V 3 bases, and 9 bases lay outside the gene matches. Germline CDR1 and CDR2: SNHLY and FYNNEI. The CDR3 is 15 amino acids. As DNA, the CDR3 is TGTGCCAGCAGTGATGGGGCAGGGGGTTGGACTGAAGCTTTCTTT. It codes for CASSDGAGGWTEAFF.

The rearrangement links TRBV11-3 to TRBJ2-1; 9 bases are shared with TRBD2. The CDR3 extends over 16 amino acids. Germline CDR1 is SGHNT and CDR2 is YENEEA. Trimming cost V 1 base and J 5 bases; bases outside gene matches: 6. CDR3 nucleotide sequence: TGTGCCAGCAGCTTAGTCCCTAGCGGGAACGACAATGAGCAGTTCTTC. This sequence encodes CASSLVPSGNDNEQFF.

The chain joins TRBV13 to TRBJ2-7, with D possibly TRBD2 on 6 matching bases. Looked up from germline, CDR1 is PRHDT and CDR2 is FYEKMQ (reference sequence). The CDR3 sequence is 15 residues long. V lost 3 bases, J lost 2 bases, and 14 bases lay in between. In DNA, the CDR3 is TGTGCCAGCAGCTTTAAGGAGGGATCGCCCTACGAGCAGTACTTC. Translated: CASSFKEGSPYEQYF.

V is TRBV30 and J is TRBJ2-1; 14 bases are a match to TRBD2. From germline, CDR1 is GTSNPN and CDR2 SVGIG (reference sequence). The length of the CDR3 is 17 residues. After removal of 3 bases from V and 13 bases from J, the junction contained 17 bases not matched to a gene. CDR3 protein: CAWSGLLSGLAGVSQFF. The CDR3 nucleotides read TGTGCCTGGAGCGGACTCCTATCGGGACTAGCGGGAGTATCCCAGTTCTTC.

This chain connects TRBV5-4 to TRBJ2-3; weak D call: TRBD2 (6 bases). Trimming took 0 bases from V and 2 from J, leaving 7 bases between them. Looked up from germline, CDR1 is SGHNT and CDR2 is YYREEE (reference sequence). This CDR3 has 14 amino acids. Written as DNA, the CDR3 is TGTGCCAGCAGCTTGGGACTAGACACAGATACGCAGTATTTT. Amino acids: CASSLGLDTDTQYF.

This chain's CDR3 is CARPAGETQYF. The CDR3 nucleotides are TGTGCCAGACCGGCCGGGGAGACCCAGTACTTC. The chain carries TRBV21-1 and TRBJ2-5; the table's TRBD2 call for D was not verified on the DNA. TRBV21-1 is a pseudogene. CDR3 size: 11 residues.

The rearrangement links TRBV23-1 to TRBJ2-3; D gene uncertain. TRBV23-1 is annotated as an ORF whose role is uncertain. The ends were cut back, 8 bases at V and 2 bases at J, with 11 bases in the middle. This CDR3 spans 13 amino acids. Here the CDR3 reads CASGPQDTDTQYF. CDR3 in DNA: TGCGCCAGCGGTCCTCAGGACACAGATACGCAGTATTTT.

Only one count was recorded for this clone. This chain uses TRBV7-3 with TRBJ1-1; D is perhaps TRBD1 (5 bases). This CDR3 is built from 16 residues. Trimming cost V 0 bases and J 5 bases, with 16 bases left between them. Germline V gene lookup returns CDR1 SGHTA and CDR2 FQGTGA. The CDR3 region is CASSLTFGDRDTEAFF. Here the CDR3 DNA reads TGTGCCAGCAGCTTAACATTCGGTGACAGAGATACTGAAGCTTTCTTT. The complete variable domain, with remaining parts taken from reference TRBV7-3 and TRBJ1-1, reads GAGVSQTPSNKVTEKGKYVELRCDPISGHTALYWYRQSLGQGPEFLIYFQGTGAADDSGLPNDRFFAVRPEGSVSTLKIQRTERGDSAVYLCASSLTFGDRDTEAFFGQGTRLTVV.

V and J are TRBV27 and TRBJ2-7, with 12 bases fitting TRBD2. The CDR3 consists of 17 residues. V lost 6 bases and J lost 0; bases outside the gene matches: 9. Germline V gives CDR1 MNHEY, CDR2 SMNVEV (reference sequence). CDR3 sequence: CASRETSGSPHSYEQYF. The CDR3 DNA is TGTGCCAGCAGGGAGACTAGCGGGAGTCCCCACTCCTACGAGCAGTACTTC.